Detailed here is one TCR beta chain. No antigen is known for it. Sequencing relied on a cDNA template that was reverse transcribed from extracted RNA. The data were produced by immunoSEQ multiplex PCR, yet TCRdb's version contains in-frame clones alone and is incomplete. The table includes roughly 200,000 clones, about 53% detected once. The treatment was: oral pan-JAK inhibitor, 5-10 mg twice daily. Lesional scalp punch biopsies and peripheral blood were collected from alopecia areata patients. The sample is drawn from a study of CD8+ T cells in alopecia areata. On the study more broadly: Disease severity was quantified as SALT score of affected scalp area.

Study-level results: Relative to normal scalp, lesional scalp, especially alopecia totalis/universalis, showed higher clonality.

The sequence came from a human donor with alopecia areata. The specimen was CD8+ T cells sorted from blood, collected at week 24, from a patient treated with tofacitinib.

DNA of the CDR3: TGTGCCTGGAGGGATTTCCAGGGGATTGAAGCTTTCTTT. The encoded protein is CAWRDFQGIEAFF. The chain joins TRBV30 to TRBJ1-1; perhaps TRBD1 as D (6 bases). V was cut by 3 bases and J by 7 bases, with 15 bases left in between. The CDR3 runs to 13 residues. Germline V gene sequence: CDR1 GTSNPN, CDR2 SVGIG (reference sequence).